This TCR beta chain comes out of a study of cytomegalovirus exposure and HLA in healthy donors. Study-wide results and caveats: Specificity of a few CMV-associated chains for CMV antigens was verified in vitro. Researchers counted around 180 TCR beta chains as cytomegalovirus-associated.

The junction had 6 bases not matched to a gene; V was cut back by 5 bases and J by 3 bases. The germline V gene has CDR1 SGHRS and CDR2 YFSETQ. This CDR3 has 14 amino acids. Measured with immunoSEQ multiplex PCR; TCRdb has only the in-frame clones, and not every one. The table shows 200,000 to 300,000 clones, with about 90% occurring only once. Donors came from a validation cohort of over 100 subjects, distinct from the first 666-subject cohort. In the case of this clone: Its antigen is not known.

The clonotype was recovered from a woman in her thirties in good health and CMV-seronegative. Sequencing was done on a sample of PBMCs. The chain recombines TRBV5-1 with TRBJ2-7, with 9 bases identical to TRBD1. CDR3 region: CASSQGTGRYEQYF. The CDR3 DNA is TGCGCCAGCAGTCAGGGGACAGGGCGCTACGAGCAGTACTTC.